The 3 T cell receptor beta chains listed next were all sequenced from one sample in a study of shared clonotypes between healthy human individuals. Sequencing used immunoSEQ multiplex PCR; TCRdb keeps in-frame clones, though not all of them. Of some 2.1 million clones listed, approximately 92% are singletons. Cells designated naive CD8 were CD45RO-negative and were positively selected for CCR7, with terminally differentiated effector memory CD45RA+ cells excluded. The specimen was naive CD8+ T cells from PBMCs. These TCRs come from a man aged 18-30 years in good health. Some clones in this sample may be carry-over from other donors' samples.

This chain connects TRBV27 to TRBJ2-7; the match to TRBD2 covers 8 bases. This CDR3 has 15 amino acids. V shed 4 bases and J 5 bases; nucleotides not matched to a gene: 10. Looked up from germline, CDR1 is MNHEY and CDR2 is SMNVEV (reference sequence). CDR3 amino acids: CASSWSAGAFHEQYF. The CDR3, as DNA: TGTGCCAGCAGTTGGTCAGCGGGAGCATTCCACGAGCAGTACTTC.

This clone came up once. The V and J genes are TRBV5-6 and TRBJ1-5; possibly TRBD1 for D (5 bases). Germline V CDR1 and CDR2: SGHDT, YYEEEE. The CDR3 loop spans 14 amino acids. V gave up 4 bases and J gave up 2 bases, with 10 bases separating them. Here the CDR3 DNA reads TGTGCCAGCAGCCCTGGGGCTGGCAATCAGCCCCAGCATTTT. Its protein product is CASSPGAGNQPQHF.

The V call is TRBV19, the J call TRBJ2-3; D gene unclear. CDR1 LNHDA and CDR2 SQIVND come from the germline V gene (reference sequence). Trimming shortened V by 3 bases and J by 6 bases, and 16 bases separated the two germline ends. This CDR3 has 15 amino acids. In nucleotides, the CDR3 is TGTGCCAGTAGTATCCAGGACCCCTATCCGGATACGCAGTATTTT. This encodes CASSIQDPYPDTQYF.